The 9 T cell receptor beta chains reported below all come from one sample, sequenced in a study of blood T cell repertoires in COVID-19. Sequencing used immunoSEQ multiplex PCR; TCRdb keeps in-frame clones, though not all of them. The data show 250,000 to 350,000 clones, 88% seen once. The sequenced sample consisted of PBMCs or T cells enriched from blood (not recorded which). The source of these receptors is a woman in her sixties in a cohort exposed to, infected with or recovered from COVID-19 (not recorded which).

The V gene is TRBV5-4, the J gene TRBJ2-7, with unresolved D. V dropped 1 base and J dropped 2 bases, with 10 bases sitting between them. The CDR3 length is 14 residues. Germline V lookup: CDR1 SGHNT, CDR2 YYREEE (reference sequence). CDR3 sequence: CASSLMGRTYEQYF. The CDR3 nucleotides are TGTGCCAGCAGCTTGATGGGCAGAACCTACGAGCAGTACTTC.

This clone was seen a single time. This chain links TRBV5-1 with TRBJ1-5, with D possibly TRBD1 on 6 matching bases. The germline CDR1 and CDR2 sequences are SGHRS and YFSETQ. This CDR3 has 16 residues. Trimming stripped 4 bases from V and 0 bases from J, with 14 bases between. The CDR3 coding sequence is TGCGCCAGCAGCCCTTTTGGGACAAATAGCAATCAGCCCCAGCATTTT. This sequence encodes CASSPFGTNSNQPQHF.

The gene calls are TRBV5-6 and TRBJ2-2; possibly TRBD2 for D (5 bases). This CDR3 spans 15 amino acids. Germline V gene lookup returns CDR1 SGHDT and CDR2 YYEEEE. Trimming pared 0 bases from V and 5 bases from J, leaving 11 bases between. CDR3 in amino acids: CASSLGGSPTGELFF. CDR3 DNA sequence: TGTGCCAGCAGCTTGGGAGGGAGTCCGACCGGGGAGCTGTTTTTT.

The V and J genes are TRBV28 and TRBJ2-7; D might be TRBD2 (6 bases). The germline CDR1 and CDR2 sequences are MDHEN and SYDVKM. The ends were cut back, 0 bases at V and 3 bases at J, with 21 bases in the middle. The CDR3 extends over 18 amino acids. CDR3 in DNA: TGTGCCAGCAGTTTATGGGAGGGAGTGGCGAATGGCCGCTACGAGCAGTACTTC. Translating gives CASSLWEGVANGRYEQYF.

The chain is built from TRBV5-1 and TRBJ2-5; D is perhaps TRBD1 (5 bases). This CDR3 has 14 residues. Germline assignment: CDR1 SGHRS and CDR2 YFSETQ. V was shortened by 0 bases and J by 4 bases, with 10 bases between the two germline ends. DNA for the CDR3: TGCGCCAGCAGCTTGGGGACACTTGGAGAGACCCAGTACTTC. Amino acids: CASSLGTLGETQYF.

The CDR3 loop is CASSLWSKVRPYTDTQYF. The DNA of the CDR3 is TGTGCCAGCAGTTTGTGGAGCAAGGTGCGGCCTTACACAGATACGCAGTATTTT. The chain employs TRBV28 and TRBJ2-3, with D hard to call. The CDR3 is 18 residues long. The germline V gene has CDR1 MDHEN and CDR2 SYDVKM. The V end lost 3 bases, the J end lost 2 bases, and 21 bases lay between the germline ends.

This clone was found a few times. CDR3 sequence (DNA): TGCGCCAGCAGCTTGGCCCGTGGGGACACCCACGAGCAGTACTTC. Its translation is CASSLARGDTHEQYF. The chain carries TRBV5-1 and TRBJ2-7; TRBD1 is a possible D gene (6 bases). Per germline, CDR1 SGHRS and CDR2 YFSETQ. V shed 0 bases and J shed 5 bases, with 15 bases lying between them. The CDR3 has 15 amino acids. Full variable domain (outside the CDR3, taken from reference TRBV5-1 and TRBJ2-7): KAGVTQTPRYLIKTRGQQVTLSCSPISGHRSVSWYQQTPGQGLQFLFEYFSETQRNKGNFPGRFSGRQFSNSRSEMNVSTLELGDSALYLCASSLARGDTHEQYFGPGTRLTVT.

This clone was found a few times. The rearrangement links TRBV7-2 to TRBJ2-5; TRBD2 matches at 12 bases. J was trimmed by 1 base and V by 0 bases; bases with no gene match: 3. CDR3 length: 17 amino acids. Germline lookup yields CDR1 SGHTA and CDR2 FQGNSA. The CDR3 is CASSLATSGRSQETQYF. The CDR3 DNA is TGTGCCAGCAGCTTAGCAACTAGCGGGAGGTCCCAAGAGACCCAGTACTTC.

This chain links TRBV9 with TRBJ1-2, with TRBD1 matching 7 bases. The V gene end was trimmed by 1 base and the J gene end by 3 bases; junction bases not matched to a gene: 15. This CDR3 spans 18 amino acids. Germline V lookup: CDR1 SGDLS, CDR2 YYNGEE. The DNA of the CDR3 is TGTGCCAGCAGCGTATTTACCGACAGGGTTTGGGGTTACTATGGCTACACCTTC. It is translated as CASSVFTDRVWGYYGYTF.